Below, 25 T cell receptor beta chains from the same sample are listed, as sequenced in a study of T cell changes during pregnancy in multiple sclerosis. Measured with immunoSEQ multiplex PCR; TCRdb has only the in-frame clones, and not every one. In the table there are about 110,000 clones, roughly 92% of which are singletons. Sequenced here: peripheral blood, sampled in the third trimester of pregnancy. The receptors derive from a female donor in good health, enrolled as a control in a pregnancy study.

V and J are TRBV11-1 and TRBJ2-2; TRBD1 might be the D (6 bases). Germline V gene lookup returns CDR1 SGHAT and CDR2 FQDESV (reference sequence). The CDR3 sequence is 16 residues long. V was trimmed by 3 bases and J by 2 bases, leaving 13 bases between them. CDR3 DNA sequence: TGTGCCAGCAGCTTCCCTGACAGGATAAACACCGGGGAGCTGTTTTTT. Residues: CASSFPDRINTGELFF. The full variable domain, its missing parts supplied by reference TRBV11-1 and TRBJ2-2, is EAEVAQSPRYKITEKSQAVAFWCDPISGHATLYWYRQILGQGPELLVQFQDESVVDDSQLPKDRFSAERLKGVDSTLKIQPAELGDSAMYLCASSFPDRINTGELFFGEGSRLTVL.

The chain is built from TRBV6-1 and TRBJ2-7; TRBD1 might be the D (5 bases). This CDR3 is built from 12 residues. With 6 bases removed from V and 3 bases from J, the gap between germline ends came to 9 bases. Germline-derived CDR1 and CDR2 are MNHNS and SASEGT. CDR3: CASRQDLYEQYF. The CDR3 DNA sequence: TGTGCCAGCAGACAGGACCTCTACGAGCAGTACTTC.

V gene TRBV9 combines with J gene TRBJ2-5; 8 bases match TRBD2. Germline V gene lookup returns CDR1 SGDLS and CDR2 YYNGEE. V gave up 0 bases and J gave up 5 bases; unmatched junction bases: 6. The CDR3 consists of 15 residues. The CDR3 loop is CASSVGNSGAETQYF. The CDR3 nucleotides read TGTGCCAGCAGCGTAGGTAATAGCGGGGCTGAGACCCAGTACTTC. Full variable domain (remainder filled in from reference TRBV9 and TRBJ2-5): DSGVTQTPKHLITATGQRVTLRCSPRSGDLSVYWYQQSLDQGLQFLIQYYNGEERAKGNILERFSAQQFPDLHSELNLSSLELGDSALYFCASSVGNSGAETQYFGPGTRLLVL.

The chain carries TRBV6-6 and TRBJ2-5; D gene ambiguous. The CDR3 consists of 11 residues. Trimming left V 6 bases short and J 3 bases short, with 5 bases between. CDR1 and CDR2 from the germline V gene are MNHNY and SVGAGI (reference sequence). CDR3 loop: CASRSEETQYF. For the CDR3, the DNA is TGTGCCAGCAGATCCGAAGAGACCCAGTACTTC.

The rearrangement uses TRBV30 and TRBJ2-1; 9 bases map to TRBD2. Germline loops: CDR1 GTSNPN, CDR2 SVGIG (reference sequence). V was clipped by 1 base and J by 8 bases; unmatched bases: 6. The CDR3 extends over 14 amino acids. CDR3 region: CAWSGRGGDHEQFF. CDR3 nucleotides: TGTGCCTGGAGTGGGCGGGGGGGGGACCATGAGCAGTTCTTC. The variable domain in full, completed from reference TRBV30 and TRBJ2-1, reads SQTIHQWPATLVQPVGSPLSLECTVEGTSNPNLYWYRQAAGRGLQLLFYSVGIGQISSEVPQNLSASRPQDRQFILSSKKLLLSDSGFYLCAWSGRGGDHEQFFGPGTRLTVL.

The chain uses TRBV5-4 and TRBJ1-1; no clear D. V shed 3 bases and J shed 7 bases, with 13 bases lying between them. Germline V CDR1 and CDR2: SGHNT, YYREEE (reference sequence). The CDR3 length is 13 residues. Here the CDR3 DNA reads TGTGCCAGCAGCTCGCCGGGTCCGTATGAAGCTTTCTTT. It specifies CASSSPGPYEAFF.

This chain connects TRBV28 to TRBJ1-5; D call uncertain. V shed 4 bases and J shed 5 bases, with 3 bases lying between them. Germline-derived CDR1 and CDR2 are MDHEN and SYDVKM. The CDR3 totals 11 residues. The CDR3 DNA reads TGTGCCAGCAGTTCCTATCAGCCCCAGCATTTT. Translated: CASSSYQPQHF. The whole variable domain, remainder taken from reference TRBV28 and TRBJ1-5, is DVKVTQSSRYLVKRTGEKVFLECVQDMDHENMFWYRQDPGLGLRLIYFSYDVKMKEKGDIPEGYSVSREKKERFSLILESASTNQTSMYLCASSSYQPQHFGDGTRLSIL.

The chain joins TRBV20-1 to TRBJ2-7; a weak D match, TRBD2 (5 bases). Looked up from germline, CDR1 is DFQATT and CDR2 is SNEGSKA (reference sequence). Trimming shortened V by 5 bases and J by 1 base, and 6 bases separated the two germline ends. The CDR3 is 11 residues long. The CDR3 DNA is TGCAGTGCTGAGGGTTCCTACGAGCAGTACTTC. This codes for CSAEGSYEQYF.

This chain joins TRBV25-1 and TRBJ1-2; D gene uncertain. With 5 bases removed from V and 5 bases from J, the gap between germline ends came to 9 bases. This CDR3 comprises 12 residues. Per the germline V gene, CDR1 is MGHDK and CDR2 is SYGVNS. The CDR3 sequence: CASSQASYGYTF. In nucleotides, the CDR3 is TGTGCCAGCAGTCAAGCTAGTTATGGCTACACCTTC.

This chain links TRBV4-3 with TRBJ2-7; D possibly corresponds to TRBD2 (6 bases). Germline V CDR1 and CDR2: LGHNA, YSLEER. V shed 0 bases and J shed 3 bases, with 12 bases lying between them. This CDR3 is built from 15 residues. CDR3 sequence reads: CASSQDLAGRYEQYF. CDR3 DNA: TGCGCCAGCAGCCAAGATCTGGCGGGGCGCTACGAGCAGTACTTC.

The chain combines TRBV30 with TRBJ2-3; D may be TRBD2 (5 bases). Germline-derived CDR1 and CDR2 are GTSNPN and SVGIG (reference sequence). The V end was cut by 1 base, the J end by 8 bases, with 13 bases between. The CDR3 is made up of 13 amino acids. The CDR3 region is CAWSGTPQGTQYF. CDR3 nucleotide sequence: TGTGCCTGGAGTGGGACTCCCCAAGGTACGCAGTATTTT.

V and J are TRBV27 and TRBJ1-5; perhaps TRBD1 as D (5 bases). There are 16 residues in the CDR3. The germline V and J ends were trimmed by 6 bases and 4 bases, with 19 bases remaining between them. Germline V gene lookup returns CDR1 MNHEY and CDR2 SMNVEV (reference sequence). CDR3 sequence reads: CASRTSGGAGNQPQHF. The CDR3 DNA sequence: TGTGCCAGCAGAACCTCGGGGGGAGCTGGAAATCAGCCCCAGCATTTT.

CDR3 region: CASSPETSGPLTEQYF. CDR3 coding DNA: TGTGCCAGCAGCCCGGAGACTAGCGGCCCCCTAACCGAGCAGTACTTC. The V call is TRBV7-9, the J call TRBJ2-7; 9 bases are shared with TRBD2. With 5 bases clipped from V and 6 bases from J, the junction kept 14 bases outside the gene matches. Germline loops: CDR1 SEHNR, CDR2 FQNEAQ (reference sequence). This CDR3 is 16 amino acids long.

CDR3 residues: CASSIGQWETQYF. The CDR3 coding sequence is TGTGCCAGCAGCATTGGACAGTGGGAGACCCAGTACTTC. The chain recombines TRBV7-9 with TRBJ2-5; D possibly corresponds to TRBD1 (6 bases). This CDR3 has 13 amino acids. The V and J ends lost 5 bases and 5 bases respectively, with 12 bases between them. Per the germline V gene, CDR1 is SEHNR and CDR2 is FQNEAQ (reference sequence).

V gene TRBV6-6 combines with J gene TRBJ1-3; D gene ambiguous. From germline, CDR1 is MNHNY and CDR2 SVGAGI (reference sequence). This CDR3 region has 13 residues. Trimming cost V 7 bases and J 0 bases, with 7 bases left between them. The CDR3 region has the DNA TGTGCCAGCATCCAGGACTCTGGAAACACCATATATTTT. Its translation: CASIQDSGNTIYF.

Written as DNA, the CDR3 is TGTGCCAGCAGCTTATTCAAGCGGGGGACTTACGAGCAGTACTTC. This encodes CASSLFKRGTYEQYF. The chain combines TRBV13 with TRBJ2-7; 8 nucleotides agree with TRBD2. The germline V gene encodes CDR1 PRHDT and CDR2 FYEKMQ (reference sequence). J lost 4 bases, V lost 2 bases, and 7 bases had no gene match. The CDR3 is made up of 15 amino acids. Full variable domain (remainder filled in from reference TRBV13 and TRBJ2-7): AAGVIQSPRHLIKEKRETATLKCYPIPRHDTVYWYQQGPGQDPQFLISFYEKMQSDKGSIPDRFSAQQFSDYHSELNMSSLELGDSALYFCASSLFKRGTYEQYFGPGTRLTVT.

This chain connects TRBV6-4 to TRBJ2-1; D is unclear. The germline V gene has CDR1 MRHNA and CDR2 SNTAGT. The CDR3 runs to 14 residues. V lost 5 bases and J lost 8, with 16 bases in between. CDR3 in DNA: TGTGCCAGCAGTCTACGGCCCCAGGTCGATGAGCAGTTCTTC. Protein sequence: CASSLRPQVDEQFF.

The gene calls are TRBV6-5 and TRBJ2-7; maybe TRBD2 (7 bases). CDR1 is MNHEY, CDR2 SVGAGI, per germline. The germline V and J ends were trimmed by 2 bases and 6 bases, with 17 bases remaining between them. The CDR3 covers 15 residues. The CDR3 spells CASSYEGGEYGEQYF. DNA for the CDR3: TGTGCCAGCAGTTACGAGGGGGGGGAGTACGGCGAGCAGTACTTC.

The V call is TRBV6-5, the J call TRBJ2-7; D call uncertain. V was pared by 10 bases and J by 3 bases, with 16 bases between. CDR3 size: 13 residues. Germline V lookup: CDR1 MNHEY, CDR2 SVGAGI. The CDR3 DNA follows: TGTGCCACCACACCTCTAGTAGGCTACGAGCAGTACTTC. Amino acid sequence: CATTPLVGYEQYF.

This clone was detected only once. This chain uses TRBV30 with TRBJ2-7, with 9 bases identical to TRBD1. V dropped 0 bases and J dropped 1; count of bases not matched to a gene: 10. Germline V gene lookup returns CDR1 GTSNPN and CDR2 SVGIG (reference sequence). CDR3 length: 17 residues. The CDR3 nucleotides read TGTGCCTGGAGTGTTAGGACAGGGGAGTTAGGGTCCTACGAGCAGTACTTC. Translating gives CAWSVRTGELGSYEQYF.

The chain has TRBV5-6 and TRBJ1-1; D possibly corresponds to TRBD1 (6 bases). The germline V and J ends were trimmed by 4 bases and 3 bases, with 16 bases remaining between them. The CDR3 runs 15 residues. Germline V lookup: CDR1 SGHDT, CDR2 YYEEEE. DNA for the CDR3: TGTGCCAGCAGCACGGGGACACGGACAGACACTGAAGCTTTCTTT. Amino acid sequence: CASSTGTRTDTEAFF.

The chain joins TRBV5-4 to TRBJ1-2; D may be TRBD1 (5 bases). The CDR3 loop spans 12 amino acids. V was shortened by 4 bases and J by 8 bases, with 12 bases between the two germline ends. In germline, CDR1 is SGHNT, CDR2 YYREEE (reference sequence). CDR3 sequence (DNA): TGTGCCAGCAGCCCGGGGGGGAAAGGCTACACCTTC. Residues: CASSPGGKGYTF.

This clone was counted between two and nine times. The chain employs TRBV5-1 and TRBJ1-1, with D perhaps TRBD1 (6 bases). V gave up 4 bases and J gave up 5 bases, with 15 bases separating them. CDR1 SGHRS and CDR2 YFSETQ come from the germline V gene. This CDR3 has 14 amino acids. Here the CDR3 DNA reads TGCGCCAGCAGCACTATCCCAGGGGAAACTGAAGCTTTCTTT. This gives the protein CASSTIPGETEAFF.

The CDR3, as DNA: TGCGCCAGCAGCCGCTGGGCGGGGGGAATAAAAGAGAACAATGAGCAGTTCTTC. Translating gives CASSRWAGGIKENNEQFF. The chain combines TRBV5-1 with TRBJ2-1, with TRBD2 matching over 8 bases. The CDR3 runs 18 residues. Losses at the gene ends were 4 bases for V and 5 bases for J; bases not matched to a gene: 17. From germline, CDR1 is SGHRS and CDR2 YFSETQ.

The rearrangement uses TRBV29-1 and TRBJ2-1; 11 bases map to TRBD2. The CDR3 extends over 17 amino acids. J was trimmed by 7 bases and V by 1 base; bases with no gene match: 12. Germline V gives CDR1 SQVTM, CDR2 ANQGSEA. The DNA for the CDR3 is TGCAGCGTTGAAGCTGCTTTTAGCGGGGGGGCCAGAAATGAGCAGTTCTTC. It encodes CSVEAAFSGGARNEQFF.